This T cell receptor beta chain was sequenced for a study of blood T cell repertoires in COVID-19. About the research overall: T cells, B-cell-depleted T cells, or PBMCs provided the cDNA or gDNA that served as material.

The CDR3 is 15 residues long. Looked up from germline, CDR1 is MDHEN and CDR2 is SYDVKM. J was trimmed by 3 bases and V by 4 bases; bases with no gene match: 5. Original processing notes: Scientists estimated how many nucleated cells there were by amplifying reference gene primers. The assay was immunoSEQ multiplex PCR, and TCRdb's table has in-frame clones only and misses some. V, J and clone size reflect that table, while D and trimming were determined from the DNA. The table has tens of thousands of clones, about 88% seen once. The TCR sequence derives from a human donor in a cohort sampled during active COVID-19. This sequence joins TRBV28 and TRBJ1-3; the match to TRBD1 covers 8 bases. The sequenced sample consisted of peripheral blood. CDR3 nucleotides: TGTGCCAGCAGTTCAGGACAGGGAGATGGAAACACCATATATTTT. Amino acids: CASSSGQGDGNTIYF.